This is a list of T cell receptor beta chains from one sample in a study of cytomegalovirus exposure and HLA in healthy donors. Libraries were prepared by immunoSEQ multiplex PCR; TCRdb keeps only in-frame clonotypes and omits some of them. The sample has some 150,000 clones, and its top ten clones hold about 0.81%. The sample was PBMCs. All receptors come from a woman aged 18-29 years in good health and CMV-seropositive. Each CDR3 is given with its conserved first and last residue. Fields, in order: CDR3 DNA, CDR3 protein, V gene, J gene, D gene. A D gene is named only where the DNA matches it firmly.

CDR3 DNA: TGTGCCAGCAGTCCGGGACTAGCGAGCACAGATACGCAGTATTTT; CDR3 protein: CASSPGLASTDTQYF; V gene: TRBV7-3; J gene: TRBJ2-3; D gene: TRBD2
CDR3 DNA: TGCGCCAGCAGCTTGGTCGGTAGCGGTACAGATACGCAGTATTTT; CDR3 protein: CASSLVGSGTDTQYF; V gene: TRBV5-1; J gene: TRBJ2-3; D gene: -
CDR3 DNA: TGTGCCAGCGCGCGTACCTCTGGAAACACCATATATTTT; CDR3 protein: CASARTSGNTIYF; V gene: TRBV7-2; J gene: TRBJ1-3; D gene: -
CDR3 DNA: TGTGCCAGCAGCTTATCCCGACAGGGTCGGTATGGCTACACCTTC; CDR3 protein: CASSLSRQGRYGYTF; V gene: TRBV11-2; J gene: TRBJ1-2; D gene: TRBD1
CDR3 DNA: TGTGCCAGCAGCTTGGGGGGAGTGGGCACAGATACGCAGTATTTT; CDR3 protein: CASSLGGVGTDTQYF; V gene: TRBV5-6; J gene: TRBJ2-3; D gene: -
CDR3 DNA: TGTGCCAGCAGTCCCGGGACAGGGGACCCCTACGAGCAGTACTTC; CDR3 protein: CASSPGTGDPYEQYF; V gene: TRBV6-5; J gene: TRBJ2-7; D gene: TRBD1
CDR3 DNA: TGTGCCAGCAGCTTCACCCCGGGACAGGGGGACTATGGCTACACCTTC; CDR3 protein: CASSFTPGQGDYGYTF; V gene: TRBV7-9; J gene: TRBJ1-2; D gene: TRBD1
CDR3 DNA: TGTGCCAGCGGCACCCAAGAGACCCAGTACTTC; CDR3 protein: CASGTQETQYF; V gene: TRBV7-7; J gene: TRBJ2-5; D gene: -
CDR3 DNA: TGCGCCAGCAGCTTGGACCCTCAGAACTATGGCTACACCTTC; CDR3 protein: CASSLDPQNYGYTF; V gene: TRBV5-1; J gene: TRBJ1-2; D gene: -
CDR3 DNA: TGTGCCAGCAGTTACACTAGCGGGACGGGAGAGACCCAGTACTTC; CDR3 protein: CASSYTSGTGETQYF; V gene: TRBV27; J gene: TRBJ2-5; D gene: TRBD2
CDR3 DNA: TGTGCCAGCAGTCCTAGCGGGGGAAGAGAAGAGACCCAGTACTTC; CDR3 protein: CASSPSGGREETQYF; V gene: TRBV5-4; J gene: TRBJ2-5; D gene: TRBD2
CDR3 DNA: TGCGCCAGCAGCCAGACCGGGACAGGGGAGGAAAAACTGTTTTTT; CDR3 protein: CASSQTGTGEEKLFF; V gene: TRBV5-1; J gene: TRBJ1-4; D gene: TRBD1
CDR3 DNA: TGTGCCAGCAGTGAAGGGCTGATAAACATTCAGTACTTC; CDR3 protein: CASSEGLINIQYF; V gene: TRBV2; J gene: TRBJ2-4; D gene: -
CDR3 DNA: TGTGCCAGCAGCTTAGTTTCGACTAGCTCCTACAATGAGCAGTTCTTC; CDR3 protein: CASSLVSTSSYNEQFF; V gene: TRBV7-7; J gene: TRBJ2-1; D gene: -